This T cell receptor (beta chain) originates from a study of T cells in Graves' hyperthyroidism and ophthalmopathy. Amplified TCR beta CDR3 regions came from RNA transcripts. Using the HTBI primer set, a first-round RT-PCR was run on the TCR CDR3. TCRdb fed the multiplex PCR reads into MiXCR, producing one record per CDR3 protein. The profile shows approximately 610,000 distinct CDR3 sequences, roughly 14% of them singletons. Germline CDR1 and CDR2: MDHEN and SYDVKM. This CDR3 contains 14 residues. V lost 7 bases and J 6 bases, leaving 16 bases between the germline ends. By share of the sample, this clonotype is medium-sized (0.01 to 0.1%). Ophthalmopathy patients all had a Clinical Activity Score of at least 3, a NOSPECS grade of at least 4 and disease under 3 months old. Clinical symptoms, serum thyroxine, TRAb, thyroid ultrasound and orbital computed tomography informed diagnoses.

The V and J genes are TRBV28 and TRBJ2-4; possibly TRBD1 or TRBD2 for D (5 bases each). The specimen sequenced was blood. The clonotype originates from a woman aged 40 to 50 with Graves' ophthalmopathy. CDR3 loop: CASNTGLAGNIQYF. CDR3 sequence (DNA): TGTGCCAGCAATACAGGATTGGCGGGAAACATTCAGTACTTC.